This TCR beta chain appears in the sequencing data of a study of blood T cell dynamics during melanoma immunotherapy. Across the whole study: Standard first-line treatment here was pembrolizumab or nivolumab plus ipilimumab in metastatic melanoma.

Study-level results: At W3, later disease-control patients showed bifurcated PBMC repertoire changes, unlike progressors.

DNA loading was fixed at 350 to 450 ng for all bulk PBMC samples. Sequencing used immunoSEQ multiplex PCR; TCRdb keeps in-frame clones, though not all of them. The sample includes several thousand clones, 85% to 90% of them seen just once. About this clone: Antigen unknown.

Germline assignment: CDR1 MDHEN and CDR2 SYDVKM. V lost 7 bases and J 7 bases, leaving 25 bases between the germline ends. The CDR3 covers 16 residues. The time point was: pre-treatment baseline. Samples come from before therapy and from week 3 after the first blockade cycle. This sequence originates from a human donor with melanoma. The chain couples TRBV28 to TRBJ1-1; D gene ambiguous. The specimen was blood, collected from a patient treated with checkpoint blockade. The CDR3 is CASTTLSAAELFEAFF. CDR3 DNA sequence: TGTGCCAGCACCACACTATCGGCCGCCGAACTTTTTGAAGCTTTCTTT.